This T cell receptor (beta chain) was observed in a study of a mutant IDH1 vaccine in newly diagnosed glioma. Study context: Beginning 4-6 weeks after radiotherapy alone, or with temozolomide cycles, vaccination took place.

The study, taken as a whole, reports: Top-clonotype changes in peripheral T cells seemed unrelated to pseudoprogression.

Time point defined: week 47, end of study. Vaccinated patients received 300 ug of mutant IDH1 20-mer peptide per dose, with topical imiquimod. The CDR3 consists of 13 residues. Between the trimmed V and J ends, which lost 1 base and 3 bases, there was a span of 7 bases. Per germline, CDR1 SEHNR and CDR2 FQNEAQ (reference sequence). Method: immunoSEQ multiplex PCR; TCRdb's copy keeps in-frame clones and lacks some. The repertoire has roughly 43,000 clones, roughly 82% of them found once; the top ten carry around a sixth. On this clone: Its antigen is not identified.

This specimen consisted of PBMCs, obtained from a glioma patient whose treatment included an IDH1 peptide vaccine. J is TRBJ2-7 and V is TRBV7-9; D possibly corresponds to TRBD2 (6 bases). This clonotype was obtained from a man younger than 35 with glioma. Some clones in this sample may be carry-over from other donors' samples. CDR3 in amino acids: CASSLGGDYEQYF. In DNA, the CDR3 is TGTGCCAGCAGCTTAGGGGGGGACTACGAGCAGTACTTC.